Below are 12 T cell receptor beta chains sequenced from a single sample in a study of blood T cell repertoires in COVID-19. Assay: immunoSEQ multiplex PCR; the TCRdb copy retains only in-frame clones and omits some. The table shows approximately 190,000 clones, with about 88% occurring only once. Specimen: peripheral blood. These receptors originate from a woman in her thirties or forties who had recovered from COVID-19.

The chain combines TRBV5-1 with TRBJ2-1, with 13 bases that match TRBD2. The CDR3 spans 15 residues. Germline V gene lookup returns CDR1 SGHRS and CDR2 YFSETQ. The J segment lost 7 bases and the V segment lost 4 bases, leaving 5 bases of the junction unmatched. The CDR3 DNA is TGCGCCAGCAGCCCGGGACTAGCGGGATCGAATGAGCAGTTCTTC. It encodes CASSPGLAGSNEQFF.

The gene calls are TRBV5-6 and TRBJ2-5; 7 positions match TRBD1. CDR1 is SGHDT, CDR2 YYEEEE, per germline. This CDR3 is built from 19 residues. V gave up 3 bases and J gave up 1 base; unmatched junction bases: 18. The CDR3 sequence: CASSSPGTVTKLGQETQYF. Here the CDR3 DNA reads TGTGCCAGCAGCTCACCCGGGACAGTGACCAAACTGGGCCAAGAGACCCAGTACTTC.

The chain is built from TRBV9 and TRBJ1-2; no definite D call. Germline-derived CDR1 and CDR2 are SGDLS and YYNGEE. This CDR3 is built from 14 residues. With 0 bases removed from V and 4 bases from J, the gap between germline ends came to 10 bases. The CDR3 DNA is TGTGCCAGCAGCGTAGTGAGGGATCCCTATGGCTACACCTTC. It specifies CASSVVRDPYGYTF.

This clone was counted a few times. This sequence joins TRBV14 and TRBJ1-4, with D perhaps matching TRBD1 (5 bases). CDR3 size: 14 residues. Looked up from germline, CDR1 is SGHDN and CDR2 is FVKESK. The V gene lost 2 bases and the J gene lost 14 bases, with 18 bases spanning the gap. CDR3 nucleotides: TGTGCCAGCAGCCAATCGGGGGGGTTCGAGGGGCTGTTTTTT. Encoded protein: CASSQSGGFEGLFF.

CDR3 DNA sequence: TGTGCCAGCAGCCAAGGTCATAGCGGGAGTAGAGATACGCAGTATTTT. Its protein product is CASSQGHSGSRDTQYF. The chain combines TRBV4-2 with TRBJ2-3; TRBD2 aligns across 9 bases. After removal of 1 base from V and 5 bases from J, the junction contained 7 bases not matched to a gene. The CDR3 has 16 residues. The germline V gene has CDR1 LGHNA and CDR2 YNFKEQ.

The V gene is TRBV18, the J gene TRBJ2-4; D call uncertain. Deletions cut 2 bases from V and 8 bases from J, with 10 bases between. This CDR3 comprises 13 residues. The germline V gene encodes CDR1 KGHSH and CDR2 LQKENI. In DNA form, the CDR3 reads TGTGCCAGCTCACCAGTAGGAGTGGACATTCAGTACTTC. The encoded protein is CASSPVGVDIQYF.

This chain links TRBV10-3 with TRBJ1-1; D is possibly TRBD1 (5 bases). The CDR3 covers 13 residues. The germline CDR1 and CDR2 sequences are ENHRY and SYGVKD. V was trimmed by 11 bases and J by 5 bases, leaving 18 bases between them. CDR3 nucleotide sequence: TGTGCCTCCTCAACTGCGGGGCCGACTGAAGCTTTCTTT. It translates to CASSTAGPTEAFF.

The chain has TRBV5-6 and TRBJ1-2; no clear D gene. This CDR3 spans 14 amino acids. The V end lost 3 bases, the J end lost 5 bases, and 14 bases lay between the germline ends. In germline, CDR1 is SGHDT, CDR2 YYEEEE. DNA of the CDR3: TGTGCCAGCAGCTATGGGCCCGAAACATATGGCTACACCTTC. Protein sequence: CASSYGPETYGYTF. The full variable domain, with the rest looked up from reference TRBV5-6 and TRBJ1-2, is DAGVTQSPTHLIKTRGQQVTLRCSPKSGHDTVSWYQQALGQGPQFIFQYYEEEERQRGNFPDRFSGHQFPNYSSELNVNALLLGDSALYLCASSYGPETYGYTFGSGTRLTVV.

The V call is TRBV12-3 or TRBV12-4, the J call TRBJ2-2; D gene ambiguous. This CDR3 region has 12 residues. V was cut by 3 bases and J by 8 bases, with 7 bases left in between. The CDR3 bases are TGTGCCAGCAGTTTCCCTTTTGGGGAGCTGTTTTTT. This translates into CASSFPFGELFF.

V is TRBV9 and J is TRBJ2-1; the D gene is possibly TRBD1 (5 bases). Germline V gene lookup returns CDR1 SGDLS and CDR2 YYNGEE. V lost 3 bases and J 0 bases, leaving 13 bases between the germline ends. The CDR3 runs 16 residues. CDR3 DNA sequence: TGTGCCAGCAGCGCAATAGGGGTTAGCTCCTACAATGAGCAGTTCTTC. Protein sequence: CASSAIGVSSYNEQFF.

V usage is TRBV7-2 and J usage is TRBJ2-1; 9 positions agree with TRBD2. Germline V gene data show CDR1 as SGHTA and CDR2 as FQGNSA. The CDR3 spans 16 residues. After removal of 5 bases from V and 3 bases from J, the junction contained 8 bases not matched to a gene. The CDR3 nucleotides read TGTGCCAGCAGCGCGTCCCTAGCGGGAATCTACAATGAGCAGTTCTTC. Protein sequence: CASSASLAGIYNEQFF. The whole variable domain, remainder taken from reference TRBV7-2 and TRBJ2-1, is GAGVSQSPSNKVTEKGKDVELRCDPISGHTALYWYRQSLGQGLEFLIYFQGNSAPDKSGLPSDRFSAERTGGSVSTLTIQRTQQEDSAVYLCASSASLAGIYNEQFFGPGTRLTVL.

V usage is TRBV5-1 and J usage is TRBJ2-5, with TRBD1 matching over 9 bases. This CDR3 is 11 amino acids long. From germline, CDR1 is SGHRS and CDR2 YFSETQ. The J segment lost 5 bases and the V segment lost 7 bases, leaving 0 bases of the junction unmatched. CDR3 sequence reads: CASGQGETQYF. CDR3 DNA: TGCGCCAGCGGACAGGGGGAGACCCAGTACTTC.